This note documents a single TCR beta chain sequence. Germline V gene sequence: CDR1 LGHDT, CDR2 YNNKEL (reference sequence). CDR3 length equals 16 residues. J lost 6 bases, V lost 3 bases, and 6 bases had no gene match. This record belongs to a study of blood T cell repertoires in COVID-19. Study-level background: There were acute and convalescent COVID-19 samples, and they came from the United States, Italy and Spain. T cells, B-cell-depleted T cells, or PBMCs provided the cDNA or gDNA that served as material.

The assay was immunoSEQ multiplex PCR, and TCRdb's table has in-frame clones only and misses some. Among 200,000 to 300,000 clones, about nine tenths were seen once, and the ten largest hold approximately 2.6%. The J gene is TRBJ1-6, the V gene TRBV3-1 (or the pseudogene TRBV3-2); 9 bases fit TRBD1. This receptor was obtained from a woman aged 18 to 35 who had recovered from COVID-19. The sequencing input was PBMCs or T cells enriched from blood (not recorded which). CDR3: CASSHSPTGGNSPLHF. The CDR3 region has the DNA TGTGCCAGCAGCCACTCACCGACAGGGGGTAATTCACCCCTCCACTTT.